These T cell receptor beta chains were read from a single sample in a study of tumor-infiltrating lymphocytes in primary liver carcinoma. TCRdb ran MiXCR on the multiplex PCR reads and lists one entry per CDR3 protein. The sample consists of 300,000 to 350,000 distinct CDR3 sequences, roughly 60% of them appearing once. The specimen was peripheral blood. Receptors originate from a woman aged 25 to 39 with primary liver carcinoma and hepatitis B virus infection. Each CDR3 is given without its conserved first and last residue. Each record gives: D gene, J gene, V gene, CDR3 protein. D genes are given only for firm matches.

TRBD2	TRBJ2-1	TRBV11-2	ASSLCWRLAGDGEQF
TRBD1	TRBJ2-4	TRBV6-5	ASSPGTGPNIQY
-	TRBJ1-1	TRBV11-1	ASRLAKDETEAF
-	TRBJ2-7	TRBV5-4	ASSHAGTPSKQY
-	TRBJ2-3	TRBV11-2	ASSSTRFGVADMQY
-	TRBJ1-2	TRBV7-9	ASSLALGGGYT
-	TRBJ2-2	TRBV7-9	ASSLALTRDRGVGELL
TRBD1	TRBJ1-2	TRBV11-2	ASSPGQGGYGYA
-	TRBJ2-6	TRBV5-4	ASSPGESLSSGANVLT
-	TRBJ2-2	TRBV12-5	ASLGDSNTGELF
TRBD1	TRBJ1-2	TRBV5-6	ASSLLDRGEGYT
TRBD1	TRBJ2-1	TRBV28	ASSFGTERDNEQF
TRBD1	TRBJ2-7	TRBV7-9	ASSLGFDRENEQY
-	TRBJ1-1	TRBV29-1	SASVPNTEAF
-	TRBJ1-1	TRBV6-5	AITPADRRGVTEAF